This record concerns one TCR beta chain sequence. This sample stems from a study of cytomegalovirus exposure and HLA in healthy donors. Donors showed nominal health when sampled, although they likely had unrecorded immune exposures. With 3 bases removed from V and 9 bases from J, the gap between germline ends came to 16 bases. Germline assignment: CDR1 SGDLS and CDR2 YYNGEE. The CDR3 covers 14 residues. PCR used 60 Vbeta primers and 13 Jbeta primers. Method: immunoSEQ multiplex PCR; TCRdb's copy keeps in-frame clones and lacks some. The sample records roughly 110,000 clones, around 77% being singletons.

Sequencing was done on a sample of PBMCs. J is TRBJ1-5 and V is TRBV9; possibly TRBD1 for D (5 bases). This clonotype was sampled from a male donor in good health and CMV-seronegative. The CDR3 region is CASSAGHNFGPQHF. DNA of the CDR3: TGTGCCAGCAGCGCCGGACACAACTTTGGGCCCCAGCATTTT.